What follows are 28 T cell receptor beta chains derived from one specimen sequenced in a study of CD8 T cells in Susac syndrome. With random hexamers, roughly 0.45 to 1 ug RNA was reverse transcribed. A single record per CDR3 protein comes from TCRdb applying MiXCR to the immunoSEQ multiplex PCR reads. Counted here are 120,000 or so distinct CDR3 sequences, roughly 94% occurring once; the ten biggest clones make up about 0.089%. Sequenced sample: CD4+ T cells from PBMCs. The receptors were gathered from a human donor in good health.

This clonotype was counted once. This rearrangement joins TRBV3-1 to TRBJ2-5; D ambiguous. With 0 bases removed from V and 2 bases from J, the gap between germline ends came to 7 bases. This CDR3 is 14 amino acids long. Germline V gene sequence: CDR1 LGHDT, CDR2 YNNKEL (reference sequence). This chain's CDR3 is CASSQEGLQETQYF. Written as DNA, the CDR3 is TGTGCCAGCAGCCAAGAAGGTCTACAAGAGACCCAGTACTTC.

CDR3 nucleotide sequence: TGCAGCGGCCGGCGGCTAGCGGGGGATACGCAGTATTTT. It codes for CSGRRLAGDTQYF. This chain links TRBV29-1 with TRBJ2-3; 9 nucleotides line up with TRBD2. The junction had 8 bases not matched to a gene; V was cut back by 7 bases and J by 6 bases. This CDR3 is 13 amino acids long. CDR1 and CDR2 from the germline V gene are SQVTM and ANQGSEA.

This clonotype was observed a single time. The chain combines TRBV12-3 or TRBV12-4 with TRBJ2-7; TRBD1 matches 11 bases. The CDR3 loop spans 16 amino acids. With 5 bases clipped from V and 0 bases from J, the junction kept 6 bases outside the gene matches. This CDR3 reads CASSRGQGASSYEQYF. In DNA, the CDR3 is TGTGCCAGCAGTCGCGGACAGGGGGCGAGCTCCTACGAGCAGTACTTC.

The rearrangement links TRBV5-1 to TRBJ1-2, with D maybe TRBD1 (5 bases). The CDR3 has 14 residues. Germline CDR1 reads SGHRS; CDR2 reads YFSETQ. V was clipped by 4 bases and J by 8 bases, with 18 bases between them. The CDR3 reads CASSPSLGDGGYTF. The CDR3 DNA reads TGCGCCAGCAGCCCGTCGTTAGGGGATGGCGGCTACACCTTC.

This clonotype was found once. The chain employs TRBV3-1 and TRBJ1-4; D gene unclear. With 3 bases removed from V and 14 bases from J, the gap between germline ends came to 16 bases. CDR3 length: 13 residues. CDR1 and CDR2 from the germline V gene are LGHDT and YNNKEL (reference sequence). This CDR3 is CASSQGKDQRLFF. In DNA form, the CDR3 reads TGTGCCAGCAGCCAGGGGAAGGACCAGCGTCTGTTTTTT.

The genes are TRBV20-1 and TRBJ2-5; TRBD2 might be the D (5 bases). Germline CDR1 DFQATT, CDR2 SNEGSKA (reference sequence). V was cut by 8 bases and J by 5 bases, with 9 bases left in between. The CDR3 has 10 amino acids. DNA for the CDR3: TGCAGTCCGGGATTGGAGACCCAGTACTTC. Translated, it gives CSPGLETQYF.

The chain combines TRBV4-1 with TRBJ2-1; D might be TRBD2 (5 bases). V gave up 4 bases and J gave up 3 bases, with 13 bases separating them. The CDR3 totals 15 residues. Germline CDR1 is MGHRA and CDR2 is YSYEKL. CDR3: CASSLDSENYNEQFF. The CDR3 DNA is TGCGCCAGCAGCCTCGATAGCGAAAACTACAATGAGCAGTTCTTC.

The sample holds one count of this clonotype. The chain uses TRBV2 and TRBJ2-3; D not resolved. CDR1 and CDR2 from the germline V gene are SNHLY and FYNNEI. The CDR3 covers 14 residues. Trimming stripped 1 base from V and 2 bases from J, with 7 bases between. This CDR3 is CASSEGGATDTQYF. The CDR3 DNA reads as TGTGCCAGCAGTGAAGGAGGCGCCACAGATACGCAGTATTTT.

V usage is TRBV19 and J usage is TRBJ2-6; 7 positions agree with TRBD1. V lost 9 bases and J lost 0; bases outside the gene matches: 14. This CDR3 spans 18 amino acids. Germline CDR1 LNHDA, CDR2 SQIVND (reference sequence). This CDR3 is CASGVEGQLYSGANVLTF. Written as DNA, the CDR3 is TGTGCCAGCGGCGTCGAGGGACAGCTATACTCTGGGGCCAACGTCCTGACTTTC. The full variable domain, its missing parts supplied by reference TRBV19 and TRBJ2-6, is DGGITQSPKYLFRKEGQNVTLSCEQNLNHDAMYWYRQDPGQGLRLIYYSQIVNDFQKGDIAEGYSVSREKKESFPLTVTSAQKNPTAFYLCASGVEGQLYSGANVLTFGAGSRLTVL.

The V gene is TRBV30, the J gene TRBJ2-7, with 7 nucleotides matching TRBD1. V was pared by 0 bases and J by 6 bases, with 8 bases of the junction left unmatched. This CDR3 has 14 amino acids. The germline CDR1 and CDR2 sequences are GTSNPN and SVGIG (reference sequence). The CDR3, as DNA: TGTGCCTGGAGTGTACGAGACAGGGCTTCCGAGCAGTACTTC. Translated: CAWSVRDRASEQYF.

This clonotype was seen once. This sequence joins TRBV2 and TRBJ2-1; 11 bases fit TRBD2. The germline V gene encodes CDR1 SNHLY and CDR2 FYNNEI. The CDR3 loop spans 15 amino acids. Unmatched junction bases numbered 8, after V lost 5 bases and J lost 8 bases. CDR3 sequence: CASSSLAGGGDEQFF. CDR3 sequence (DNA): TGTGCCAGCAGTTCGCTAGCGGGAGGAGGTGATGAGCAGTTCTTC.

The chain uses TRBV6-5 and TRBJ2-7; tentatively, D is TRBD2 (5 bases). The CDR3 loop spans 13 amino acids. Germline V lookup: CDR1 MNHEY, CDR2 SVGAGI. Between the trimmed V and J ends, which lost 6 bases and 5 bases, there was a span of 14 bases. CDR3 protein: CASRVDEGHEQYF. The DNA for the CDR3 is TGTGCCAGCAGGGTTGACGAGGGTCACGAGCAGTACTTC.

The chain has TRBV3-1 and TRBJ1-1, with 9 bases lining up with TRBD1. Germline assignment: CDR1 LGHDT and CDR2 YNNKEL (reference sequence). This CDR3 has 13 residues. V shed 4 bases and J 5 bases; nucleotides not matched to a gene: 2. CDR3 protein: CASSRQGETEAFF. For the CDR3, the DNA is TGTGCCAGCAGCCGACAGGGGGAGACTGAAGCTTTCTTT. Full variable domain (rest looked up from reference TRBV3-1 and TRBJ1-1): DTAVSQTPKYLVTQMGNDKSIKCEQNLGHDTMYWYKQDSKKFLKIMFSYNNKELIINETVPNRFSPKSPDKAHLNLHINSLELGDSAVYFCASSRQGETEAFFGQGTRLTVV.

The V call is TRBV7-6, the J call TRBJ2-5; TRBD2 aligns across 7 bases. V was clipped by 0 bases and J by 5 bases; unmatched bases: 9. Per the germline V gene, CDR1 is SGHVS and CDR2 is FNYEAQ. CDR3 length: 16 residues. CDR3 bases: TGTGCCAGCAGCTTAGCAGGGAACCCGGGAGGTGAGACCCAGTACTTC. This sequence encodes CASSLAGNPGGETQYF.

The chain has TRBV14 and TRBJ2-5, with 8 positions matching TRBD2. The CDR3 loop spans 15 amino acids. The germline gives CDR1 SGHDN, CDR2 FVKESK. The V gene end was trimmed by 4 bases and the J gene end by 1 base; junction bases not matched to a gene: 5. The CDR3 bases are TGTGCCAGCAGCCCCGGCAGCGGGAGCCAAGAGACCCAGTACTTC. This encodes CASSPGSGSQETQYF.

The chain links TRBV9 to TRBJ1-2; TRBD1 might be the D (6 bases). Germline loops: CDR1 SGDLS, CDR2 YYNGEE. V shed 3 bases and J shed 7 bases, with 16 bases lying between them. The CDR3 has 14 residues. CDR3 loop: CASSEGAGVVGYTF. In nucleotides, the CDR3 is TGTGCCAGCAGCGAGGGTGCAGGGGTGGTTGGCTACACCTTC. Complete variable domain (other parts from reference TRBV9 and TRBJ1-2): DSGVTQTPKHLITATGQRVTLRCSPRSGDLSVYWYQQSLDQGLQFLIQYYNGEERAKGNILERFSAQQFPDLHSELNLSSLELGDSALYFCASSEGAGVVGYTFGSGTRLTVV.

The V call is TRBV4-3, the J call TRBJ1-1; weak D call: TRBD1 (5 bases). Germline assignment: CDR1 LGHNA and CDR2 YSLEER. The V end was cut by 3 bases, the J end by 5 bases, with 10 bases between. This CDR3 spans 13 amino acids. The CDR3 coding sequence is TGCGCCAGCAGCCATTCCGGGGGTACTGAAGCTTTCTTT. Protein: CASSHSGGTEAFF.

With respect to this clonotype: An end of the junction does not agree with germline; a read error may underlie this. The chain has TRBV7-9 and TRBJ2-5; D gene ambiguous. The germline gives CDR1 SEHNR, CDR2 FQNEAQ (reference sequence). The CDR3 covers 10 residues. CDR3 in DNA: TGTGCCAGCAGCTTAGAGGCCCAGTACTTC. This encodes CASSLEAQYF.

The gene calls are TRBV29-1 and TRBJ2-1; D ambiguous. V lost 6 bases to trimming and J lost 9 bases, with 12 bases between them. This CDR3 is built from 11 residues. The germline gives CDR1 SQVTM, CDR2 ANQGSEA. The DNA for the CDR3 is TGCAGCGTGGGTAGAGAAGTTGAGCAGTTCTTC. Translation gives CSVGREVEQFF.

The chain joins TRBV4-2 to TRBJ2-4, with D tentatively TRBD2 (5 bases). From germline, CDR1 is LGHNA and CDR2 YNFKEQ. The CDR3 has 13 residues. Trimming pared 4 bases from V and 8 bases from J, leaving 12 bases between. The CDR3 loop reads CASSPQAGDIQYF. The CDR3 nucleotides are TGTGCCAGCAGCCCCCAGGCCGGGGACATTCAGTACTTC.

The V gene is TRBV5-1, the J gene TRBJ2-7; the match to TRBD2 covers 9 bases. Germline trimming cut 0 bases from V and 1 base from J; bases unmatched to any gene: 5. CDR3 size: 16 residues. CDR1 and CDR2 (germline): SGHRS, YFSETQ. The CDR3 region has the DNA TGCGCCAGCAGCTTGGCGGCGGGAGGGCAGTCCTACGAGCAGTACTTC. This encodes CASSLAAGGQSYEQYF.

This chain's CDR3 is CASSQGQGVAKNIQYF. The CDR3 nucleotides read TGTGCCAGCAGCCAAGGACAGGGGGTAGCCAAAAACATTCAGTACTTC. The chain has TRBV14 and TRBJ2-4; 9 positions match TRBD1. Trimming took 1 base from V and 0 from J; bases not matched to a gene: 1. The CDR3 covers 16 residues. Germline V gives CDR1 SGHDN, CDR2 FVKESK.

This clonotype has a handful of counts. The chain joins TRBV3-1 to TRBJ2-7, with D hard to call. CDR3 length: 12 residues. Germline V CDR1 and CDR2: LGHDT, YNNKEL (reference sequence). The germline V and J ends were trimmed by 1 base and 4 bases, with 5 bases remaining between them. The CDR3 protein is CASSQGVYEQYF. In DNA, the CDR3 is TGTGCCAGCAGCCAAGGTGTTTACGAGCAGTACTTC.

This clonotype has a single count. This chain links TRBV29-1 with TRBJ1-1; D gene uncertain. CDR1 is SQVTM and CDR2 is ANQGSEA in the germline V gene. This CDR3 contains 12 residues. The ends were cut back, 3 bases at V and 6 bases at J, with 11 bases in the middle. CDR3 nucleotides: TGCAGCGTTGATAACTCCCGGCCTGAAGCTTTCTTT. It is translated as CSVDNSRPEAFF.

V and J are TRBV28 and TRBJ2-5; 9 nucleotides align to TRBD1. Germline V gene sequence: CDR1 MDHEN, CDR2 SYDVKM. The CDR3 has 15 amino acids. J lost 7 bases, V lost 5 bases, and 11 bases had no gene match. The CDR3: CASSPWTGDRGTQYF. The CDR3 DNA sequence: TGTGCCAGCAGTCCGTGGACAGGGGATCGTGGGACCCAGTACTTC.

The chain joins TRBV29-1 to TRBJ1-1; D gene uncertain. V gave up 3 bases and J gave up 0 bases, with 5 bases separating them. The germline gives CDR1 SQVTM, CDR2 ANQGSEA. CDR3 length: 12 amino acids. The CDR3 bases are TGCAGCGTTGAGCTCTTGAACACTGAAGCTTTCTTT. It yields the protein CSVELLNTEAFF.

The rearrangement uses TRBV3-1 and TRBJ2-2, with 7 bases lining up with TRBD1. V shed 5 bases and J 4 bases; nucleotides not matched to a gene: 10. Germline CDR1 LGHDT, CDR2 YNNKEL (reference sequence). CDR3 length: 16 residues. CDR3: CASSYLGQIGTGELFF. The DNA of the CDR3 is TGTGCCAGCAGCTACCTGGGACAGATAGGCACCGGGGAGCTGTTTTTT.

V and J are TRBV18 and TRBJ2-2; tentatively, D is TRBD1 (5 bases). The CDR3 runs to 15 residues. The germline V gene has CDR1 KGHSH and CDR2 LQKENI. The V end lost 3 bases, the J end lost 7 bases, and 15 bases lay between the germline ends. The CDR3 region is CASSPQDSKDGELFF. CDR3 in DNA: TGTGCCAGCTCACCTCAAGACAGCAAGGACGGGGAGCTGTTTTTT.